This is a list of T cell receptor beta chains from one sample in a study of cytomegalovirus exposure and HLA in healthy donors. Data came from immunoSEQ multiplex PCR; TCRdb stores just in-frame clones and leaves some out. In the table there are more than 150,000 clones, over 80% of which are singletons. Source material: PBMCs. The receptors stem from a man aged 40-49 years in good health and CMV-seropositive. Each CDR3 is given with its conserved first and last residue. D genes are given only for firm matches. Clone size, where shown, is once, few, many, or a class for clones that have expanded.

abundance,d_gene,len,v_gene,j_gene,CDR3aa,CDR3nt
-,-,15,TRBV4-3,TRBJ2-4,CASSQDRSPLDIQYF,TGCGCCAGCAGCCAAGATAGGAGCCCCTTAGACATTCAGTACTTC
-,TRBD2,15,TRBV4-1,TRBJ2-7,CASSAPGTIRYEQYF,TGCGCCAGCAGCGCCCCCGGGACTATCCGCTACGAGCAGTACTTC
-,-,14,TRBV5-4,TRBJ2-5,CASSFGTPQETQYF,TGTGCCAGCAGCTTCGGGACACCCCAAGAGACCCAGTACTTC
few,-,14,TRBV5-6,TRBJ1-5,CASSKTGGGQPQHF,TGTGCCAGCAGTAAGACCGGGGGAGGGCAGCCCCAGCATTTT
few,TRBD1,13,TRBV30,TRBJ1-1,CAWRPGGDTEAFF,TGTGCCTGGAGGCCAGGGGGCGACACTGAAGCTTTCTTT
-,TRBD1,13,TRBV27,TRBJ1-2,CASSTGVYYGYTF,TGTGCCAGCAGTACAGGGGTTTACTATGGCTACACCTTC
-,-,13,TRBV7-9,TRBJ2-7,CASSLPPGYEQYF,TGTGCCAGCAGCCTACCCCCTGGCTACGAGCAGTACTTC
-,-,14,TRBV4-3,TRBJ1-4,CASSPWRINEKLFF,TGCGCCAGCAGCCCATGGCGGATTAATGAAAAACTGTTTTTT
-,TRBD2,16,TRBV7-3,TRBJ2-5,CASSMGLAGDSETQYF,TGTGCCAGCAGCATGGGACTAGCGGGGGACTCAGAGACCCAGTACTTC
-,TRBD1,15,TRBV27,TRBJ2-1,CASSSETGNHNEQFF,TGTGCCAGCAGTTCAGAGACAGGGAACCACAATGAGCAGTTCTTC
-,TRBD1,14,TRBV15,TRBJ1-2,CATNSGDRPYGYTF,TGTGCCACCAACAGCGGGGACAGGCCCTATGGCTACACCTTC
few,TRBD1,16,TRBV4-3,TRBJ2-7,CASSQDRTGGSYEQYF,TGCGCCAGCAGCCAAGATCGTACAGGGGGCTCCTACGAGCAGTACTTC
-,-,13,TRBV25-1,TRBJ1-2,CASSAGLDYGYTF,TGTGCCAGCAGTGCTGGACTCGACTATGGCTACACCTTC
-,TRBD1,15,TRBV10-3,TRBJ1-1,CAIREPGQGGTEAFF,TGTGCCATCAGAGAGCCGGGACAGGGGGGGACTGAAGCTTTCTTT
-,-,13,TRBV6-5,TRBJ1-1,CASSYRGNTEAFF,TGTGCCAGCAGTTACCGGGGGAACACTGAAGCTTTCTTT
-,TRBD1,15,TRBV19,TRBJ2-3,CASSKGGQVTDTQYF,TGTGCCAGTAGTAAAGGGGGACAGGTCACAGATACGCAGTATTTT
-,TRBD1,15,TRBV28,TRBJ2-7,CASRRPGQGSYEQYF,TGTGCCAGCAGACGGCCCGGACAGGGATCCTACGAGCAGTACTTC
-,TRBD2,16,TRBV4-3,TRBJ2-1,CASSQEWASGGGEQFF,TGCGCCAGCAGCCAAGAATGGGCTAGCGGGGGTGGAGAGCAGTTCTTC
-,TRBD1,14,TRBV10-3,TRBJ1-1,CAISTGAPNTEAFF,TGTGCCATCAGTACAGGGGCCCCGAACACTGAAGCTTTCTTT
-,-,15,TRBV5-4,TRBJ1-4,CASSLGAGGGGKLFF,TGTGCCAGCAGCTTGGGGGCCGGCGGAGGTGGAAAACTGTTTTTT
few,-,15,TRBV19,TRBJ2-7,CASSISASEPYEQYF,TGTGCCAGTAGTATATCGGCTAGCGAACCCTACGAGCAGTACTTC